These T cell receptor beta chains were read from a single sample in a study of human T cells and chemical hapten exposure. In TCRdb, the RACE reads were re-called with MiXCR into one record per CDR3 protein. The profile shows some 100,000 distinct CDR3 sequences, 9.2% of them singletons. The sample consisted of whole blood, taken in connection with sensitization to the hapten diphenylcyclopropenone (DPC). All receptors derive from a woman in her 40s with alopecia areata. Some clones in this sample may be carry-over from other donors' samples. Both conserved end residues are part of each CDR3. The D gene is left open where the match is weak. Not every row has a clone size; where given, it reads once, few, many or a size class.

V gene	D gene	J gene	clone size	CDR3 protein	CDR3 DNA
TRBV29-1	TRBD2	TRBJ2-3	-	CSVPGPVAGAPATQYF	TGCAGCGTCCCAGGTCCCGTAGCGGGGGCCCCGGCTACGCAGTATTTT
TRBV19	TRBD2	TRBJ2-3	few	CASSHSGSGGVYADTQYF	TGTGCCAGTAGTCACAGTGGCAGCGGGGGCGTCTACGCAGATACGCAGTATTTT
TRBV7-2	-	TRBJ2-7	many	CASSPRAATYEQYF	TGTGCCAGCAGCCCCCGGGCAGCTACCTACGAGCAGTACTTC
TRBV11-2	-	TRBJ2-2	many	CASSNTQGTGELFF	TGTGCCAGCAGCAACACACAGGGAACCGGGGAGCTGTTTTTT
TRBV15	-	TRBJ1-1	few	CATSRDFTAEAFF	TGTGCCACCAGCAGAGATTTCACCGCTGAAGCTTTCTTT
TRBV5-5	TRBD1	TRBJ2-2	many	CASSSAAAGGLVNTGELFF	TGTGCCAGCAGCTCGGCCGCGGCAGGGGGCTTAGTGAACACCGGGGAGCTGTTTTTT
TRBV5-6	-	TRBJ1-3	-	CASTRLNSGNTIYF	TGTGCCAGCACTCGTCTCAACTCTGGAAACACCATATATTTT
TRBV6-2/TRBV6-3	TRBD2	TRBJ2-1	many	CASSYTSSGGASEQFF	TGTGCCAGCAGTTACACATCTAGCGGGGGGGCCAGTGAGCAGTTCTTC
TRBV7-2	TRBD1	TRBJ2-1	many	CASSLFRGSMQFF	TGTGCCAGCAGCTTATTCAGGGGGAGTATGCAGTTCTTC
TRBV5-1	-	TRBJ1-1	many	CASSSVLGLNTEAFF	TGCGCCAGCAGCTCGGTCTTGGGGCTGAACACTGAAGCTTTCTTT
TRBV27	TRBD1	TRBJ1-1	many	CASSLAEGARTEAFF	TGTGCCAGCAGTCTAGCTGAGGGGGCAAGGACTGAAGCTTTCTTT
TRBV5-1	-	TRBJ1-4	many	CASSFDPPSANEKLFF	TGCGCCAGCAGCTTCGACCCCCCAAGTGCTAATGAAAAACTGTTTTTT
TRBV19	-	TRBJ1-2	-	CASSSVAGNGYTF	TGTGCCAGTAGTAGTGTGGCGGGGAATGGCTACACCTTC
TRBV7-2	TRBD2	TRBJ2-7	few	CASSLEFQTSASYEQYF	TGTGCCAGCAGCTTAGAGTTTCAGACTAGCGCTTCCTACGAGCAGTACTTC
TRBV4-3	-	TRBJ2-1	few	CASSQETAPYNEQFF	TGCGCCAGCAGCCAAGAAACCGCCCCTTACAATGAGCAGTTCTTC
TRBV20-1	-	TRBJ2-1	few	CSARTQGFGASYNEQFF	TGCAGTGCTAGAACACAGGGTTTTGGTGCCTCCTACAATGAGCAGTTCTTC
TRBV2	-	TRBJ2-2	few	CASRLSTGELFF	TGTGCCAGCAGGCTAAGTACCGGGGAGCTGTTTTTT
TRBV7-6	TRBD1	TRBJ1-1	many	CASSSQAGGMNTEAFF	TGTGCCAGCAGCTCCCAAGCAGGGGGTATGAACACTGAAGCTTTCTTT
TRBV4-3	-	TRBJ2-7	many	CASSQDGIDEQYF	TGCGCCAGCAGCCAAGATGGGATCGACGAGCAGTACTTC
TRBV10-2	-	TRBJ1-5	few	CASSDRTSSQPQHF	TGCGCCAGCAGTGATAGGACTTCGTCGCAGCCCCAGCATTTT
TRBV12-3/TRBV12-4	-	TRBJ1-2	-	CASSLLRGRGYTF	TGTGCCAGCAGTTTGTTGAGGGGCCGTGGCTACACCTTC
TRBV12-3/TRBV12-4	-	TRBJ1-1	many	CASRTTSGTEAFF	TGTGCCAGCAGAACAACCTCGGGGACTGAAGCTTTCTTT
TRBV4-3	-	TRBJ2-2	few	CASSQAKGGPTGELFF	TGCGCCAGCAGCCAAGCGAAAGGAGGGCCCACCGGGGAGCTGTTTTTT
TRBV7-2	-	TRBJ1-6	many	CASSLDVSSSYNSPLHF	TGTGCCAGCAGTTTGGACGTCTCGAGCTCCTATAATTCACCCCTCCACTTT
TRBV6-5	-	TRBJ2-7	-	CASSYRGRNYEQYF	TGTGCCAGCAGTTACCGGGGACGGAACTACGAGCAGTACTTC
TRBV4-2	TRBD2	TRBJ2-1	-	CASSPLTSGGRREQFF	TGTGCCAGCAGCCCCCTGACTAGCGGGGGAAGAAGGGAGCAGTTCTTC
TRBV20-1	-	TRBJ1-1	few	CSARWLTLNTEAFF	TGCAGTGCTAGGTGGCTAACATTGAACACTGAAGCTTTCTTT
TRBV7-2	TRBD2	TRBJ2-5	few	CASSWTSGVPGTQYF	TGTGCCAGCAGTTGGACTAGCGGGGTCCCCGGGACCCAGTACTTC
TRBV7-2	TRBD2	TRBJ2-3	-	CASSPIAGGSTDTQYF	TGTGCCAGCAGCCCCATAGCGGGGGGGAGCACAGATACGCAGTATTTT
TRBV6-2/TRBV6-3	TRBD1	TRBJ1-4	many	CASSTVGGPNEKLFF	TGTGCCAGCAGCACCGTAGGGGGCCCGAATGAAAAACTGTTTTTT
TRBV3-1	-	TRBJ1-2	many	CASSQADVANYGYTF	TGTGCCAGCAGCCAAGCGGACGTCGCTAACTATGGCTACACCTTC
TRBV4-3	-	TRBJ2-7	-	CASSQDHAYEQYF	TGCGCCAGCAGCCAAGATCATGCCTACGAGCAGTACTTC
TRBV9	TRBD2	TRBJ2-7	-	CASSPAGGQARGYEQYF	TGTGCCAGCAGCCCCGCGGGGGGTCAAGCGCGGGGATACGAGCAGTACTTC
TRBV7-9	TRBD1	TRBJ2-1	few	CASSPKGTGRDEQFF	TGTGCCAGCAGCCCTAAAGGGACAGGAAGGGATGAGCAGTTCTTC
TRBV4-1	TRBD2	TRBJ2-7	few	CASSRSSGGTSYEQYF	TGCGCCAGCAGCCGCTCTAGCGGGGGGACCTCCTACGAGCAGTACTTC
TRBV11-2	-	TRBJ2-3	few	CASSLKNTGYF	TGTGCCAGCAGCTTAAAGAACACGGGGTATTTT
TRBV12-3/TRBV12-4	-	TRBJ1-5	few	CASSRSGDPGNQPQHF	TGTGCCAGCAGTAGGTCAGGGGATCCAGGCAATCAGCCCCAGCATTTT
TRBV29-1	TRBD1	TRBJ2-3	many	CSVNGLGTGATDTQYF	TGCAGCGTCAATGGGCTCGGGACAGGGGCGACAGATACGCAGTATTTT
TRBV4-1	TRBD1	TRBJ2-1	-	CASSQVRGQFYNEQFF	TGCGCCAGCAGCCAAGTCAGGGGACAGTTCTACAATGAGCAGTTCTTC
TRBV5-1	TRBD1	TRBJ2-2	-	CVSSTPTGMDTGELFF	TGCGTCAGCAGCACGCCGACAGGGATGGACACCGGGGAGCTGTTTTTT